This T cell receptor (beta chain) was sequenced during a study of type 1 and type 2 diabetes patients (dated by TCRdb to 2016 to 2017). Looking at the study overall: The cohort comprised eight to ten type 1 diabetes patients, a few type 2 diabetes patients and six or seven nondiabetic controls recruited in China. TCRbeta libraries were sequenced paired-end on Illumina HiSeq 2000 or MiSeq instruments. TCRbeta repertoires were profiled by high-throughput sequencing in the study to compare type 1 diabetes, type 2 diabetes and nondiabetic individuals. Type 2 diabetes patients served as a disease comparison group for the type 1 diabetes patients. Throughout the study, CD4 or CD8 MicroBeads on MACS columns were used to positively select CD4+ and CD8+ T cells from PBMCs. Similar V gene usage was observed when roughly 22-cycle and roughly 25-cycle amplification were compared, suggesting similar primer efficiencies and random PCR bias. The whole study generated approximately 20 million paired-end reads. Findings and caveats that apply to the study as a whole: Type 2 diabetes and control samples had highly correlated V and J gene usage patterns, with the correlation between samples averaging roughly 0.97. Only a limited number of T2D and control samples were sequenced, so some T1D-only HECs might also appear in more T2D or control samples. Type 2 diabetes patients had few highly-expanded CD4+ clones, median one, accounting for a median roughly 3.7% of reads. The study groups were not matched for age and gender, which could possibly have biased interpretation. In both CD4+ and CD8+ T cells, type 2 diabetes repertoires were highly diverse and significantly more diverse than type 1 diabetes repertoires.

V was cut back by 3 bases and J by 8 bases, leaving a gap of 13 bases between them. As encoded in the germline V gene, CDR1 is SQVTM while CDR2 is ANQGSEA. Taken from cysteine to phenylalanine, the CDR3 has 12 residues. The only DNA kept is the CDR3, 36 bases in frame from the first base. This sample was sequenced with an Illumina MiSeq. Genomic DNA from sorted T cell subsets served as template for TCRbeta CDR3 amplification. The TCRbeta CDR3 region was amplified by multiplex PCR with 30 forward and 13 reverse primers. AMPure XP beads were used to purify the PCR products, after which a second roughly 25-cycle PCR added indices and adaptors. Before sequencing, the QIAquick Gel Extraction Kit was used to gel-purify the libraries. The authors' analysis ran thus. FLASH was used to merge paired-end reads, and IgBLAST was used to align the merged reads to IMGT V, D and J germline references. After reads whose alignment identity to germline references fell below 70% were discarded, more than 10,000,000 reads remained study-wide. IMGT definitions were followed to assign CDR3 boundaries, reading frame and productivity. Clones at or above 1% of reads were defined as highly-expanded clones, and diversity was measured by normalized Shannon entropy. Unpaired two-tailed t-tests were used to test for differences in Shannon entropy between groups. The public reads were reprocessed in TCRdb via fastp at Q25 and MiXCR, keeping in-frame beta chains. Under each unique CDR3 protein, matching rows form one entry showing the most common genes and DNA. The V and J calls shown here were made by TCRdb, not taken from the authors' results. Across this sample there are around 300,000 distinct CDR3 sequences, with approximately 50% seen only once. Jointly, the top ten make up roughly an eighth of the sample.

On this clonotype: The target of this receptor is not known. Per-base quality was not reported, and no clone a single base away is much larger than it.

Every diabetic patient fulfilled standard classification criteria for type 1 or type 2 diabetes, and glucose and C-peptide were measured using WHO-recommended methods. Donors were excluded if they had other autoimmune diseases or infections within the previous four weeks. Roughly 9.3 milliliters of peripheral blood were drawn from each participant. LymphoPrep density separation was used to isolate PBMCs. This sequence uses TRBV29-1 and TRBJ1-1, with no confident D gene call. The sample consisted of peripheral blood mononuclear cells (PBMCs). The source of this sequence is a man between 18 and 29 years old with type 2 diabetes. The sequenced DNA is TGCAGCGTTGACAGCTTAGGTGTGGAAGCTTTCTTT. Translated, this gives CSVDSLGVEAFF. The full variable domain, completed from the reference TRBV29-1 and TRBJ1-1 proteins outside the CDR3, reads SAVISQKPSRDICQRGTSLTIQCQVDSQVTMMFWYRQQPGQSLTLIATANQGSEATYESGFVIDKFPISRPNLTFSTLTVSNMSPEDSSIYLCSVDSLGVEAFFGQGTRLTVV.